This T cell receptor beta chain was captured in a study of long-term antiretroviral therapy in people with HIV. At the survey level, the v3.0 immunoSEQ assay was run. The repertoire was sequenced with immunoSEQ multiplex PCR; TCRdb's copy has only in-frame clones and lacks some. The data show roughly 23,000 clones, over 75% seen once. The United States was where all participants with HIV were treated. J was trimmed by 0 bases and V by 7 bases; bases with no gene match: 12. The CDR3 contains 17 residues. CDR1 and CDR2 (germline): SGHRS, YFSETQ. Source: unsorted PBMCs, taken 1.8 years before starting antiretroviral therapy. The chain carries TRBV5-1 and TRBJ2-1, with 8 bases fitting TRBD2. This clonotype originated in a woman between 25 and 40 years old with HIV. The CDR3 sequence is CASLGGGGSSSYNEQFF. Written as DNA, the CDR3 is TGCGCCAGCCTCGGCGGCGGGGGGTCGAGCTCCTACAATGAGCAGTTCTTC.